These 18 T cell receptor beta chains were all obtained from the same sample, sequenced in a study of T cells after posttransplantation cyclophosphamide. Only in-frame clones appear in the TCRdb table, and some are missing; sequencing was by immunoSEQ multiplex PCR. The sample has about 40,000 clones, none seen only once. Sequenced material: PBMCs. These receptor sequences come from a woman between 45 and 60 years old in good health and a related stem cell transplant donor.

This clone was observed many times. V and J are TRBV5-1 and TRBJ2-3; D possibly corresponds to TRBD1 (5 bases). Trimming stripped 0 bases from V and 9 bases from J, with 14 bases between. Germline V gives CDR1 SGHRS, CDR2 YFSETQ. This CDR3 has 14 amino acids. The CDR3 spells CASSLESRAATQYF. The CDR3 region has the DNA TGCGCCAGCAGCTTGGAATCCAGGGCGGCGACGCAGTATTTT.

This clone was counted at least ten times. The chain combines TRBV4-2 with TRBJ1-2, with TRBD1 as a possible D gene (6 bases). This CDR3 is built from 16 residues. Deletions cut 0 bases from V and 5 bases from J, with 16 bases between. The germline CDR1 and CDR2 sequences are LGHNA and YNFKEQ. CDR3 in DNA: TGTGCCAGCAGCCAAGATACGGGGACACCTTTTTATGGCTACACCTTC. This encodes CASSQDTGTPFYGYTF.

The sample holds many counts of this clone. CDR3 loop: CSVSLDRGKLNEQFF. The CDR3 DNA reads as TGCAGCGTTAGCTTAGACAGGGGGAAGCTCAATGAGCAGTTCTTC. The chain employs TRBV29-1 and TRBJ2-1, with 9 positions matching TRBD1. V lost 5 bases and J lost 6; bases outside the gene matches: 11. Germline V gene sequence: CDR1 SQVTM, CDR2 ANQGSEA. The CDR3 sequence is 15 residues long.

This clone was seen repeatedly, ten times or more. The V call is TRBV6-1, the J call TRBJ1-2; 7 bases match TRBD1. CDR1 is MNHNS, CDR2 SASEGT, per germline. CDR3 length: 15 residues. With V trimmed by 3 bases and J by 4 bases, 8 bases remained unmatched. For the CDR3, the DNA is TGTGCCAGCAGTGACCCGGGACAGAGGGTCTATGGCTACACCTTC. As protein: CASSDPGQRVYGYTF.

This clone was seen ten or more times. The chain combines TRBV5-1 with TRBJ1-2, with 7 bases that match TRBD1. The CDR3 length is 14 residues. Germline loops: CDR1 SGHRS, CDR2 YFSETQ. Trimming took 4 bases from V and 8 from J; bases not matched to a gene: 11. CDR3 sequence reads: CASSQGTGDIGYTF. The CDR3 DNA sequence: TGCGCCAGCAGCCAGGGCACAGGGGATATCGGCTACACCTTC.

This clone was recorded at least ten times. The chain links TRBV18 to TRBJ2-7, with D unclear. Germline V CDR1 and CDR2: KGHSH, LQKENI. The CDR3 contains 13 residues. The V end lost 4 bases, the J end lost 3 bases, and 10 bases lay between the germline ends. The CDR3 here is CASSLTTDYEQYF. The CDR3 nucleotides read TGTGCCAGCTCACTCACCACAGACTACGAGCAGTACTTC.

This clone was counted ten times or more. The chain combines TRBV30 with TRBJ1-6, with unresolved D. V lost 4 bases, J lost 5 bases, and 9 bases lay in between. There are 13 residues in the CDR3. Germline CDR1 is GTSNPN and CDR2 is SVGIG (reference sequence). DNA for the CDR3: TGTGCCTGGACGGAGAAGCATAATTCACCCCTCCACTTT. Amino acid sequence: CAWTEKHNSPLHF.

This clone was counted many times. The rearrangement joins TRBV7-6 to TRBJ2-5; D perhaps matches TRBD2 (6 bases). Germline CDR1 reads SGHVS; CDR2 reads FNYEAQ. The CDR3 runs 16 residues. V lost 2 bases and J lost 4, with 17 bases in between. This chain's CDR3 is CASSLWRLAGRETQYF. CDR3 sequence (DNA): TGTGCCAGCAGCTTATGGCGTCTCGCGGGGCGAGAGACCCAGTACTTC.

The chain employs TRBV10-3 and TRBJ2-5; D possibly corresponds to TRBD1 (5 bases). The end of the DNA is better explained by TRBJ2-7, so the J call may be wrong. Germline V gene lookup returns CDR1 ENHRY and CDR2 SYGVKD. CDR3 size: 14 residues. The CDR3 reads CAIRGVQSSYEQYF. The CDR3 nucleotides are TGTGCCATCAGAGGGGTCCAGAGCTCCTACGAGCAGTACTTC.

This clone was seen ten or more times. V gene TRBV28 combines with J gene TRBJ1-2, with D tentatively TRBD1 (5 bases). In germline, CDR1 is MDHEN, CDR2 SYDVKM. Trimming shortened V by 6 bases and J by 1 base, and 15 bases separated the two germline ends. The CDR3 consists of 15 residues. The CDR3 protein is CASSRDSFFNYGYTF. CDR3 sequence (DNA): TGTGCCAGCAGCCGTGACAGTTTCTTTAACTATGGCTACACCTTC.

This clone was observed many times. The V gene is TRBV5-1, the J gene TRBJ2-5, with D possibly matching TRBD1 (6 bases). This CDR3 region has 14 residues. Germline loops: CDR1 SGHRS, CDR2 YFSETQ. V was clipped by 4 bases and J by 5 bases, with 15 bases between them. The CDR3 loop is CASSPGTTSETQYF. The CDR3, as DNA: TGCGCCAGCAGCCCCGGGACAACCTCGGAGACCCAGTACTTC.

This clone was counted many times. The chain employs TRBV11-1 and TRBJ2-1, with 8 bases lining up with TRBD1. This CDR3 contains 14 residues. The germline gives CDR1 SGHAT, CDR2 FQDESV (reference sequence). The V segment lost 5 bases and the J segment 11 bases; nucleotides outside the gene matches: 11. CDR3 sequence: CASSQGQGSVQQFF. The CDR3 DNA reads TGTGCCAGCAGCCAAGGACAGGGCTCGGTTCAGCAGTTCTTC.

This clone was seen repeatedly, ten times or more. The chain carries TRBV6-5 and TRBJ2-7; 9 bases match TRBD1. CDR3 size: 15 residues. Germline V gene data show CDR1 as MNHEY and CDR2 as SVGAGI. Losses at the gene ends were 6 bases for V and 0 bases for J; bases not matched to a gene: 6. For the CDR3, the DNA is TGTGCCAGCAGCCCAGGGACAGGGATCTCCTACGAGCAGTACTTC. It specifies CASSPGTGISYEQYF.

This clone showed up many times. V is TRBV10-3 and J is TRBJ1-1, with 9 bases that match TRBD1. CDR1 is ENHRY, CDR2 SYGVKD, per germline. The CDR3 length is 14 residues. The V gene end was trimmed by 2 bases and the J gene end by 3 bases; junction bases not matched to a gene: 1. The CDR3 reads CAISERDRDTEAFF. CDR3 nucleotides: TGTGCCATCAGTGAGCGGGACAGGGACACTGAAGCTTTCTTT.

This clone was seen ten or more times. DNA for the CDR3: TGCGCCAGCAGCCCTGGCGGAGGACAGGGATCCTACGAGCAGTACTTC. Translated: CASSPGGGQGSYEQYF. The genes are TRBV5-1 and TRBJ2-7, with 8 nucleotides matching TRBD1. This CDR3 contains 16 residues. With V trimmed by 4 bases and J by 1 base, 10 bases remained unmatched. Germline lookup yields CDR1 SGHRS and CDR2 YFSETQ.

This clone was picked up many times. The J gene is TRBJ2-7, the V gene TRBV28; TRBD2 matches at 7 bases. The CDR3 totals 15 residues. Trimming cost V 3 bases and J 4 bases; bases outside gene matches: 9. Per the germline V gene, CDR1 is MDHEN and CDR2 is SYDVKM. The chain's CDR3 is CASSFPAREGYEQYF. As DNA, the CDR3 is TGTGCCAGCAGTTTCCCGGCCAGGGAGGGTTACGAGCAGTACTTC.

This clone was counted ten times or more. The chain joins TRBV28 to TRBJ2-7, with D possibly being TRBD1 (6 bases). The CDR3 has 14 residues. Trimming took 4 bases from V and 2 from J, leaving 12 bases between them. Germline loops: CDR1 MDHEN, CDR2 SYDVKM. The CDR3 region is CASSSAQGTYEQYF. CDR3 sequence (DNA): TGTGCCAGCAGTTCCGCACAGGGAACCTACGAGCAGTACTTC.

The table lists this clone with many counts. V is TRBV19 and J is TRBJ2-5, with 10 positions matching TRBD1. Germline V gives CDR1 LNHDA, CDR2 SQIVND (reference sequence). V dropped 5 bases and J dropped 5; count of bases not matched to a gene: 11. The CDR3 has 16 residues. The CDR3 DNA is TGTGCCAGTAGTGGACCGACAGGGGGCGTAAAGGAGACCCAGTACTTC. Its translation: CASSGPTGGVKETQYF. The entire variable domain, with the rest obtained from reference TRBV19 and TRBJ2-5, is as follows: DGGITQSPKYLFRKEGQNVTLSCEQNLNHDAMYWYRQDPGQGLRLIYYSQIVNDFQKGDIAEGYSVSREKKESFPLTVTSAQKNPTAFYLCASSGPTGGVKETQYFGPGTRLLVL.